This T cell receptor beta chain was sequenced for a study of cytomegalovirus exposure and HLA in healthy donors. This clone was detected once. The antigen remains unidentified. The junction does not match germline at one end; this may be a read error. Use of 60 Vbeta and 13 Jbeta primers characterized the PCR. Using immunoSEQ multiplex PCR, the repertoire was profiled, and TCRdb retains in-frame clones only, with some absent. This sample carries about 170,000 clones, more than 60% of them seen once, and the ten largest clones take around 3.1%. Notes on the study in general: Cytomegalovirus association was listed for 170 or so TCR beta chains. According to an earlier analysis, most TCR beta V segments yielded productive rearrangements about 90% or about 30% of the time.

The source material was PBMCs. This sequence was found in a female donor in good health and CMV-seronegative.

The CDR3 spells CSSSTTGDDGYTF. DNA of the CDR3: TGTTCCAGCAGCACTACAGGGGATGACGGCTACACCTTC. This chain joins TRBV7-9 and TRBJ1-2; 7 nucleotides match TRBD1. The germline V gene encodes CDR1 SEHNR and CDR2 FQNEAQ (reference sequence). This CDR3 contains 13 residues.